Following are 3 T cell receptor beta chains from one sample sequenced in a study of cytomegalovirus exposure and HLA in healthy donors. The study ran its PCR with 60 Vbeta and 13 Jbeta primers. Some clones are missing from TCRdb's copy, which holds only in-frame ones; the method was immunoSEQ multiplex PCR. The sample holds approximately 120,000 clones; roughly 68% are singletons and the top ten take 4% to 5%. Specimen: PBMCs. These receptors all come from a woman aged 45 to 65 in good health and CMV-seropositive.

This chain uses TRBV2 with TRBJ2-1; TRBD2 aligns across 9 bases. Germline assignment: CDR1 SNHLY and CDR2 FYNNEI. The CDR3 length is 15 residues. The V and J ends lost 8 bases and 4 bases, in that order; junction bases with no gene match: 9. CDR3 in amino acids: CASGGLAGLYNEQFF. Written as DNA, the CDR3 is TGTGCCAGCGGGGGGCTAGCGGGGCTATACAATGAGCAGTTCTTC.

The sample holds a few counts of this clone. V usage is TRBV7-9 and J usage is TRBJ2-3; possible D gene TRBD2, 6 bases. This CDR3 region has 15 residues. V was cut by 5 bases and J by 3 bases, with 15 bases left in between. CDR1 and CDR2 from the germline V gene are SEHNR and FQNEAQ (reference sequence). The DNA for the CDR3 is TGTGCCAGCAGCAACCGGGGCGGGGTTACAGATACGCAGTATTTT. Protein: CASSNRGGVTDTQYF. The variable domain in full, with the rest retrieved from reference TRBV7-9 and TRBJ2-3, is DTGVSQNPRHKITKRGQNVTFRCDPISEHNRLYWYRQTLGQGPEFLTYFQNEAQLEKSRLLSDRFSAERPKGSFSTLEIQRTEQGDSAMYLCASSNRGGVTDTQYFGPGTRLTVL.

This chain connects TRBV15 to TRBJ2-1; 7 nucleotides agree with TRBD1. V dropped 2 bases and J dropped 5; count of bases not matched to a gene: 6. The germline V gene has CDR1 LNHNV and CDR2 YYDKDF (reference sequence). The CDR3 has 15 amino acids. In nucleotides, the CDR3 is TGTGCCACCAGCAGAACGACAGGGACCGACAATGAGCAGTTCTTC. Its protein is CATSRTTGTDNEQFF.